This T cell receptor beta chain is drawn from a study of T cell repertoires and HLA-DP antigens. Study at large: Alloreactive CD4+ T cells targeted HLA-DP on transduced HeLa. One stimulator alloantigen differed from self by one groove amino acid; the other by ten. Average DNA input: roughly 0.2 ug for CD137+CD4+ sorts, approximately 1,100 ng pre-culture.

Germline lookup yields CDR1 MDHEN and CDR2 SYDVKM. V lost 5 bases and J lost 1, with 11 bases in between. The CDR3 has 14 residues. Untouched CD4+ T cells were bead-isolated at about 98% purity. This table comes from immunoSEQ multiplex PCR, and its TCRdb copy is limited to in-frame clones, with some not included. The sample holds 85,000 to 90,000 clones, approximately 86% seen once. Regarding this clone: The target antigen is unknown.

The V call is TRBV28, the J call TRBJ1-1; the D gene is possibly TRBD1 (6 bases). Sequenced sample: CD4+ T cells from PBMCs. This clonotype originated in a man between 50 and 59 years old in good health and CMV-seronegative. The CDR3 here is CASSRGAGNTEAFF. In nucleotides, the CDR3 is TGTGCCAGCAGTCGGGGGGCTGGGAACACTGAAGCTTTCTTT.